These 30 T cell receptor beta chains share one sample of origin, sequenced in a study of T cell repertoires in cytomegalovirus infection. TCRdb redid the calling of the reads with MiXCR, one entry per CDR3 protein. The data show hundreds of thousands of distinct CDR3 sequences, 8% to 10% seen once. What was sequenced was PBMCs. Receptor source: a human donor in good health (CMV status not recorded). Some clones in this sample may be carry-over from other donors' samples.

The table lists this clonotype with many counts. V usage is TRBV28 and J usage is TRBJ2-3; TRBD1 agrees at 10 bases. Germline values: CDR1 MDHEN, CDR2 SYDVKM. The CDR3 is made up of 15 amino acids. With V trimmed by 6 bases and J by 1 base, 4 bases remained unmatched. As DNA, the CDR3 is TGTGCCAGCAGGGGGACAGGGGCCGGCACAGATACGCAGTATTTT. The encoded protein is CASRGTGAGTDTQYF. Full variable domain (missing parts from reference TRBV28 and TRBJ2-3): DVKVTQSSRYLVKRTGEKVFLECVQDMDHENMFWYRQDPGLGLRLIYFSYDVKMKEKGDIPEGYSVSREKKERFSLILESASTNQTSMYLCASRGTGAGTDTQYFGPGTRLTVL.

J is TRBJ2-2 and V is TRBV5-1; 14 bases map to TRBD2. CDR3 length equals 19 residues. The V gene end was trimmed by 0 bases and the J gene end by 5 bases; junction bases not matched to a gene: 9. Germline CDR1 SGHRS, CDR2 YFSETQ. CDR3 sequence: CASSLAPGLAGGRTGELFF. CDR3 in DNA: TGCGCCAGCAGCTTGGCCCCTGGACTAGCGGGGGGCCGTACCGGGGAGCTGTTTTTT.

This clonotype showed up many times. V usage is TRBV7-2 and J usage is TRBJ1-4; D ambiguous. The germline V gene has CDR1 SGHTA and CDR2 FQGNSA. V lost 5 bases to trimming and J lost 6 bases, with 22 bases between them. The CDR3 runs to 17 residues. The CDR3: CASSPKTRFGGDEKLFF. CDR3 DNA: TGTGCCAGCAGCCCGAAAACTAGGTTCGGAGGTGATGAAAAACTGTTTTTT.

This clonotype has ten or more counts. The chain is built from TRBV6-2 or TRBV6-3 and TRBJ2-7, with D hard to call. This CDR3 is 12 amino acids long. Per the germline V gene, CDR1 is MNHEY and CDR2 is SVGEGT. V lost 5 bases, J lost 7 bases, and 12 bases lay in between. This chain's CDR3 is CASSNYVWEQYV. As DNA, the CDR3 is TGTGCCAGCAGTAACTACGTGTGGGAGCAGTACGTC.

This clonotype was observed many times. The gene calls are TRBV20-1 and TRBJ2-5, with D possibly TRBD2 on 5 matching bases. This CDR3 spans 14 amino acids. CDR1 DFQATT and CDR2 SNEGSKA come from the germline V gene (reference sequence). V shed 6 bases and J shed 0 bases, with 14 bases lying between them. The CDR3: CSARSRRDQETQYF. CDR3 DNA sequence: TGCAGTGCCCGCAGCAGGCGGGACCAAGAGACCCAGTACTTC.

This clonotype was seen many times. This sequence joins TRBV7-2 and TRBJ1-2, with 11 bases fitting TRBD1. Germline V CDR1 and CDR2: SGHTA, FQGNSA. This CDR3 spans 17 amino acids. The V and J ends lost 5 bases and 7 bases, in that order; junction bases with no gene match: 15. This CDR3 reads CASSVWTGGQTKGGYTF. The CDR3 nucleotides are TGTGCCAGCAGCGTGTGGACAGGGGGCCAAACAAAGGGTGGCTACACCTTC.

This clonotype was seen only a few times. The V call is TRBV9, the J call TRBJ2-4, with TRBD1 identical over 8 bases. Germline CDR1 is SGDLS and CDR2 is YYNGEE. The CDR3 loop spans 13 amino acids. V trimming: 0 bases; J trimming: 12 bases; junction bases outside the gene matches: 5. DNA for the CDR3: TGTGCCAGCAGCGTAGGAGAAGGACAGGGTCAGTACTTC. This gives the protein CASSVGEGQGQYF.

This clonotype appeared once. A clone one base away is much larger, so this may be a read error. This chain connects TRBV6-1 to TRBJ2-2; tentative D call: TRBD1 (6 bases). The CDR3 extends over 13 amino acids. Germline CDR1 reads MNHNS; CDR2 reads SASEGT. Between the trimmed V and J ends, which lost 10 bases and 1 base, there was a span of 10 bases. CDR3 loop: CANNRENTGELFF. DNA for the CDR3: TGTGCCAACAACAGGGAGAACACCGGGGAGCTGTTTTTT.

At least ten counts were recorded for this clonotype. CDR3 in amino acids: CARNERGSYEQYF. CDR3 nucleotides: TGTGCCAGAAACGAACGGGGCTCCTACGAGCAGTACTTC. This chain joins TRBV2 and TRBJ2-7, with a tentative D call TRBD2 (5 bases). Germline V lookup: CDR1 SNHLY, CDR2 FYNNEI. The CDR3 loop spans 13 amino acids. The V and J ends lost 9 bases and 0 bases respectively, with 12 bases between them. Full variable domain (rest looked up from reference TRBV2 and TRBJ2-7): EPEVTQTPSHQVTQMGQEVILRCVPISNHLYFYWYRQILGQKVEFLVSFYNNEISEKSEIFDDQFSVERPDGSNFTLKIRSTKLEDSAMYFCARNERGSYEQYFGPGTRLTVT.

The V call is TRBV20-1, the J call TRBJ1-6, with D hard to call. Trimming removed 3 bases from V and 7 bases from J, with 10 bases in between. This CDR3 spans 13 amino acids. The germline CDR1 and CDR2 sequences are DFQATT and SNEGSKA (reference sequence). The CDR3 nucleotides are TGCAGTGCTAGCCAGCGCATAAATTCACCCCTCCACTTT. As protein: CSASQRINSPLHF.

V and J are TRBV18 and TRBJ2-1; 8 positions match TRBD1. CDR3 length equals 14 residues. Germline CDR1 reads KGHSH; CDR2 reads LQKENI. V gave up 5 bases and J gave up 10 bases; unmatched junction bases: 10. The CDR3 DNA follows: TGTGCCAGCTCAACCCTCCAGGGGGCAGGGGAGCAGTTCTTC. Its protein product is CASSTLQGAGEQFF.

This clonotype was detected many times. The chain combines TRBV7-9 with TRBJ1-1, with 8 bases that match TRBD1. The V and J ends lost 1 base and 6 bases, in that order; junction bases with no gene match: 4. Germline V gene data show CDR1 as SEHNR and CDR2 as FQNEAQ (reference sequence). The CDR3 length is 14 residues. CDR3 DNA sequence: TGTGCCAGCAGCTTAGGGACAGGGATCGCTGAAGCTTTCTTT. Its protein product is CASSLGTGIAEAFF.

The chain uses TRBV6-2 or TRBV6-3 and TRBJ2-3; weak D call: TRBD2 (5 bases). This CDR3 has 15 amino acids. From germline, CDR1 is MNHEY and CDR2 SVGEGT. The V end was cut by 6 bases, the J end by 6 bases, with 19 bases between. This CDR3 is CASSALGLRADTQYF. Here the CDR3 DNA reads TGTGCCAGCAGCGCCCTCGGGTTGAGGGCTGATACGCAGTATTTT.

This clonotype turned up a few times. The rearrangement uses TRBV6-2 or TRBV6-3 and TRBJ1-1, with D tentatively TRBD1 (5 bases). Per the germline V gene, CDR1 is MNHEY and CDR2 is SVGEGT. There are 14 residues in the CDR3. V was trimmed by 6 bases and J by 2 bases, leaving 13 bases between them. The DNA for the CDR3 is TGTGCCAGCAGGCCGCCCCGGGACAACACTGAAGCTTTCTTT. Amino acids: CASRPPRDNTEAFF.

This clonotype appeared many times. The chain joins TRBV20-1 to TRBJ2-4; 7 nucleotides align to TRBD2. The CDR3 spans 14 residues. Germline CDR1 is DFQATT and CDR2 is SNEGSKA (reference sequence). The V segment lost 6 bases and the J segment 6 bases; nucleotides outside the gene matches: 11. CDR3 loop: CSASLGGFGNIQYF. The CDR3, as DNA: TGCAGTGCCTCTCTGGGGGGGTTTGGAAACATTCAGTACTTC.

This clonotype has at least ten counts. The J gene is TRBJ2-1, the V gene TRBV20-1; 9 bases are a match to TRBD2. In germline, CDR1 is DFQATT, CDR2 SNEGSKA (reference sequence). The CDR3 has 14 residues. Losses at the gene ends were 1 base for V and 7 bases for J; bases not matched to a gene: 5. The CDR3 bases are TGCAGTGCTAGAGTGGCGGGGGGGAAGAATGAGCAGTTCTTC. It translates to CSARVAGGKNEQFF.

This clonotype was seen many times. The chain uses TRBV20-1 and TRBJ2-7, with TRBD1 matching 8 bases. Germline V lookup: CDR1 DFQATT, CDR2 SNEGSKA (reference sequence). The CDR3 loop spans 14 amino acids. V gave up 4 bases and J gave up 6 bases; unmatched junction bases: 11. The CDR3 DNA reads TGCAGTGCTACGCGGACCGACAGGGGACCCGAGCAGTACGTC. It is translated as CSATRTDRGPEQYV.

This clonotype was picked up many times. V and J are TRBV20-1 and TRBJ1-1; no reliable D call. The CDR3 covers 11 residues. Germline lookup yields CDR1 DFQATT and CDR2 SNEGSKA (reference sequence). Here the CDR3 reads CCPTMNTEAFF. The CDR3 DNA is TGCTGTCCCACGATGAACACTGAAGCTTTCTTT.

At least ten counts were recorded for this clonotype. This chain uses TRBV19 with TRBJ1-2; D is possibly TRBD1 (5 bases). The CDR3 is made up of 14 amino acids. Germline CDR1 is LNHDA and CDR2 is SQIVND (reference sequence). Trimming stripped 3 bases from V and 2 bases from J, with 10 bases between. The DNA for the CDR3 is TGTGCCAGTAGTATCGGACAAGTCAACTATGGCTACACCTTC. Translated: CASSIGQVNYGYTF.

This clonotype was found many times. V is TRBV11-2 and J is TRBJ1-2, with TRBD1 matching 7 bases. The CDR3 loop spans 15 amino acids. With 5 bases clipped from V and 0 bases from J, the junction kept 6 bases outside the gene matches. Germline values: CDR1 SGHAT, CDR2 FQNNGV. The CDR3 sequence is CASSVKGGTNYGYTF. The CDR3 coding sequence is TGTGCCAGCAGCGTTAAAGGGGGCACTAACTATGGCTACACCTTC.

This clonotype was observed a handful of times. The J gene is TRBJ1-6, the V gene TRBV14; 7 bases fit TRBD1. The CDR3 runs to 14 residues. Trimming took 4 bases from V and 9 from J; bases not matched to a gene: 6. Germline V CDR1 and CDR2: SGHDN, FVKESK. This CDR3 is CASSLQGRSSPLHF. The CDR3 DNA sequence: TGTGCCAGCAGCCTACAGGGGAGGAGTTCACCCCTCCACTTT. Combining the CDR3 with reference TRBV14 and TRBJ1-6 gives the whole variable domain EAGVTQFPSHSVIEKGQTVTLRCDPISGHDNLYWYRRVMGKEIKFLLHFVKESKQDESGMPNNRFLAERTGGTYSTLKVQPAELEDSGVYFCASSLQGRSSPLHFGNGTRLTVT.

This clonotype was counted at least ten times. This chain links TRBV20-1 with TRBJ2-1, with 10 bases fitting TRBD2. This CDR3 is 18 amino acids long. Germline trimming cut 0 bases from V and 6 bases from J; bases unmatched to any gene: 14. Germline CDR1 reads DFQATT; CDR2 reads SNEGSKA (reference sequence). The CDR3 DNA sequence: TGCAGTGCTAGAGATCCCCGGACTAGCGGCCCTGGTGGCAATGAGCAGTTCTTC. Protein product: CSARDPRTSGPGGNEQFF.

This clonotype showed up many times. The chain carries TRBV12-3 or TRBV12-4 and TRBJ2-6; D assignment may be TRBD1 or TRBD2 (5 bases each). V was clipped by 4 bases and J by 5 bases, with 9 bases between them. The CDR3 spans 14 residues. CDR3 nucleotides: TGTGCCAGCAGTTCCGGGACGCGGGCCAACGTCCTGACTTTC. It is translated as CASSSGTRANVLTF.

This clonotype was seen many times. The genes are TRBV7-2 and TRBJ1-2; 11 nucleotides match TRBD1. The V gene's germline CDR1 is SGHTA and CDR2 FQGNSA. V gave up 5 bases and J gave up 9 bases; unmatched junction bases: 17. This CDR3 spans 17 amino acids. CDR3 sequence (DNA): TGTGCCAGCAGCCTCCGAGGTCCGGGACAGGGGGTGTTGCGCTACACCTTC. This translates into CASSLRGPGQGVLRYTF.

This clonotype was seen ten or more times. This chain uses TRBV6-1 with TRBJ2-7; D is unclear. The CDR3 has 16 amino acids. Germline CDR1 MNHNS, CDR2 SASEGT. Here the CDR3 DNA reads TGTGTCACCATGGGGTTAGAGGCGAACATACCGTACGAGCAGTACTTC. It specifies CVTMGLEANIPYEQYF.

V usage is TRBV9 and J usage is TRBJ2-2; D possibly corresponds to TRBD1 (5 bases). Between the trimmed V and J ends, which lost 6 bases and 4 bases, there was a span of 16 bases. Germline values: CDR1 SGDLS, CDR2 YYNGEE. The CDR3 is made up of 15 amino acids. The CDR3 loop reads CASTLMDKITGELFF. CDR3 coding DNA: TGTGCCAGCACCCTAATGGACAAAATCACCGGGGAGCTGTTTTTT.

This clonotype occurred many times. The chain's CDR3 is CSARAGGRFTEAFF. The CDR3 region has the DNA TGCAGTGCTAGGGCAGGGGGCAGGTTCACTGAAGCTTTCTTT. The chain links TRBV20-1 to TRBJ1-1; 8 nucleotides agree with TRBD1. Per the germline V gene, CDR1 is DFQATT and CDR2 is SNEGSKA (reference sequence). This CDR3 contains 14 residues. With 3 bases clipped from V and 4 bases from J, the junction kept 7 bases outside the gene matches.

This clonotype came up many times. The rearrangement joins TRBV11-3 to TRBJ2-3, with 7 positions matching TRBD1. CDR3 length: 16 amino acids. Trimming at V came to 4 bases and at J to 3 bases, leaving 10 bases not matched to a gene. The germline CDR1 and CDR2 sequences are SGHNT and YENEEA. In DNA, the CDR3 is TGTGCCAGCAGCTCCAGAAAACCGACAGGGACAGATACGCAGTATTTT. This codes for CASSSRKPTGTDTQYF.

The sample holds one count of this clonotype. Its ends do not fully match the called genes, so a read error is possible. V usage is TRBV20-1 and J usage is TRBJ2-1; D may be TRBD2 (6 bases). The germline CDR1 and CDR2 sequences are DFQATT and SNEGSKA (reference sequence). The CDR3 has 16 residues. CDR3 protein: CSARVLGGGYYSEQFF. The CDR3 DNA sequence: TGCAGTGCTAGGGTCCTCGGGGGTGGGTACTACAGTGAGCAGTTCTTC.

This clonotype was recorded a few times. V usage is TRBV9 and J usage is TRBJ2-2; perhaps TRBD1 as D (6 bases). Germline-derived CDR1 and CDR2 are SGDLS and YYNGEE. This CDR3 is 16 amino acids long. Trimming cost V 3 bases and J 0 bases, with 12 bases left between them. The CDR3 is CASSAVGTTNTGELFF. The CDR3 bases are TGTGCCAGCAGCGCCGTGGGGACAACGAACACCGGGGAGCTGTTTTTT.